This is a list of T cell receptor beta chains from one sample in a study of blood T cell repertoires in COVID-19. Libraries were prepared by immunoSEQ multiplex PCR; TCRdb keeps only in-frame clonotypes and omits some of them. The data contain a few hundred thousand clones, approximately 78% of them seen just once; the ten biggest clones take up about a tenth. The sample was PBMCs or T cells enriched from blood (not recorded which). These receptor sequences come from a man aged 35 to 55 who had recovered from COVID-19. Each CDR3 is given with its conserved first and last residue. D genes are given only for firm matches. The listing skips clone size in some rows; elsewhere it reads once, few, many or a size class.

clone_size: .
j_call: TRBJ2-3
v_call: TRBV5-1
d_call: TRBD1
cdr3_aa: CASSLGGTGRGDTQYF
cdr3_nt: TGCGCCAGCAGCCTTGGGGGGACAGGTAGAGGAGATACGCAGTATTTT

clone_size: .
j_call: TRBJ1-5
v_call: TRBV7-9
d_call: .
cdr3_aa: CASSPDSNNQPQHF
cdr3_nt: TGTGCCAGCAGCCCTGACAGCAACAATCAGCCCCAGCATTTT

clone_size: .
j_call: TRBJ1-1
v_call: TRBV7-8
d_call: TRBD1
cdr3_aa: CASSGPGTGRNTEAFF
cdr3_nt: TGTGCCAGCAGCGGCCCAGGGACAGGGCGAAACACTGAAGCTTTCTTT

clone_size: .
j_call: TRBJ2-7
v_call: TRBV24-1
d_call: .
cdr3_aa: CATTSGTTSSYEQYF
cdr3_nt: TGTGCCACCACCTCCGGGACAACAAGCTCCTACGAGCAGTACTTC

clone_size: .
j_call: TRBJ2-7
v_call: TRBV29-1
d_call: TRBD1
cdr3_aa: CSVATGSYEQYF
cdr3_nt: TGCAGCGTCGCGACAGGGTCCTACGAGCAGTACTTC

clone_size: once
j_call: TRBJ1-2
v_call: TRBV29-1
d_call: .
cdr3_aa: CSVGGHSSYGYTF
cdr3_nt: TGCAGCGTTGGGGGGCATAGTAGCTATGGCTACACCTTC

clone_size: .
j_call: TRBJ1-6
v_call: TRBV5-4
d_call: TRBD1
cdr3_aa: CASSLDGTGASPLHF
cdr3_nt: TGTGCCAGCAGCTTGGATGGGACAGGGGCTTCACCCCTCCACTTT

clone_size: .
j_call: TRBJ2-1
v_call: TRBV12-5
d_call: TRBD2
cdr3_aa: CASGLFRSGGVNNEQFF
cdr3_nt: TGTGCTAGTGGTTTGTTCCGATCGGGGGGGGTCAACAATGAGCAGTTCTTC

clone_size: .
j_call: TRBJ1-6
v_call: TRBV5-1
d_call: TRBD1
cdr3_aa: CASSLDRGSPLHF
cdr3_nt: TGCGCCAGCAGCTTAGACAGGGGATCACCCCTCCACTTT

clone_size: .
j_call: TRBJ1-1
v_call: TRBV7-3
d_call: TRBD1
cdr3_aa: CASSLGSGQKMLNTEAFF
cdr3_nt: TGTGCCAGCAGCTTGGGGTCGGGACAGAAAATGCTGAACACTGAAGCTTTCTTT

clone_size: .
j_call: TRBJ2-2
v_call: TRBV6-1
d_call: .
cdr3_aa: CASSEGWHTGELFF
cdr3_nt: TGTGCCAGCAGTGAAGGGTGGCACACCGGGGAGCTGTTTTTT

clone_size: .
j_call: TRBJ1-1
v_call: TRBV4-2
d_call: .
cdr3_aa: CASSLGGRANTEAFF
cdr3_nt: TGTGCCAGCAGTCTTGGGGGGAGGGCGAACACTGAAGCTTTCTTT

clone_size: few
j_call: TRBJ2-1
v_call: TRBV10-2
d_call: TRBD2
cdr3_aa: CASSEGGSLTNNEQFF
cdr3_nt: TGCGCCAGCAGCGAGGGCGGGAGCCTCACAAACAATGAGCAGTTCTTC

clone_size: .
j_call: TRBJ1-2
v_call: TRBV5-1
d_call: TRBD1
cdr3_aa: CASTGGSDGYTF
cdr3_nt: TGCGCCAGCACAGGGGGCTCGGATGGCTACACCTTC

clone_size: .
j_call: TRBJ2-7
v_call: TRBV5-6
d_call: .
cdr3_aa: CASSSQFQGLSSYEQYF
cdr3_nt: TGTGCCAGCAGCTCCCAATTCCAGGGACTTAGCTCCTACGAGCAGTACTTC

clone_size: .
j_call: TRBJ1-2
v_call: TRBV5-1
d_call: .
cdr3_aa: CASSLGGRGLNYGYTF
cdr3_nt: TGCGCCAGCAGCTTAGGCGGCAGGGGACTAAACTATGGCTACACCTTC

clone_size: few
j_call: TRBJ1-1
v_call: TRBV18
d_call: .
cdr3_aa: CASSLDYRANTEAFF
cdr3_nt: TGTGCCAGCTCACTAGACTACAGGGCGAACACTGAAGCTTTCTTT

clone_size: .
j_call: TRBJ1-5
v_call: TRBV2
d_call: .
cdr3_aa: CASRGDTRSNQPQHF
cdr3_nt: TGTGCCAGCAGGGGTGACACAAGAAGCAATCAGCCCCAGCATTTT

clone_size: .
j_call: TRBJ1-1
v_call: TRBV25-1
d_call: .
cdr3_aa: CASSSRQLDMNTEAFF
cdr3_nt: TGTGCCAGCAGTTCCCGACAGCTGGATATGAACACTGAAGCTTTCTTT

clone_size: .
j_call: TRBJ2-5
v_call: TRBV19
d_call: TRBD1
cdr3_aa: CASTTTGARETQYF
cdr3_nt: TGTGCCAGTACCACTACAGGGGCGAGGGAGACCCAGTACTTC

clone_size: .
j_call: TRBJ2-2
v_call: TRBV7-9
d_call: .
cdr3_aa: CASSLRRNTGELFF
cdr3_nt: TGTGCCAGCAGCTTACGGAGGAACACCGGGGAGCTGTTTTTT

clone_size: .
j_call: TRBJ2-5
v_call: TRBV12-3/TRBV12-4
d_call: .
cdr3_aa: CASSLATGETQYF
cdr3_nt: TGTGCCAGCAGTCTAGCGACGGGAGAGACCCAGTACTTC

clone_size: .
j_call: TRBJ1-6
v_call: TRBV30
d_call: .
cdr3_aa: CAYAVRAGPSPLHF
cdr3_nt: TGTGCCTACGCGGTCAGAGCAGGGCCCTCACCCCTCCACTTT

clone_size: .
j_call: TRBJ2-7
v_call: TRBV3-1/TRBV3-2
d_call: TRBD1
cdr3_aa: CASSRQGASQQYF
cdr3_nt: TGTGCCAGCAGCCGGCAGGGGGCGTCCCAGCAGTACTTC

clone_size: .
j_call: TRBJ1-6
v_call: TRBV19
d_call: .
cdr3_aa: CASSTSTGPRDYNSPLHF
cdr3_nt: TGTGCCAGTAGTACTTCGACAGGCCCCAGGGATTATAATTCACCCCTCCACTTT

clone_size: .
j_call: TRBJ1-2
v_call: TRBV2
d_call: .
cdr3_aa: CASYDIPYGYTF
cdr3_nt: TGTGCCAGCTACGACATCCCATATGGCTACACCTTC

clone_size: .
j_call: TRBJ2-7
v_call: TRBV5-1
d_call: .
cdr3_aa: CASSPSGVSYEQYF
cdr3_nt: TGCGCCAGCAGCCCGTCAGGGGTCTCTTACGAGCAGTACTTC

clone_size: once
j_call: TRBJ1-2
v_call: TRBV14
d_call: .
cdr3_aa: CASNLVDTSNYGYTF
cdr3_nt: TGTGCCAGCAACCTAGTGGACACTTCTAACTATGGCTACACCTTC

clone_size: .
j_call: TRBJ1-4
v_call: TRBV7-3
d_call: .
cdr3_aa: CASSPTGGEKLFF
cdr3_nt: TGTGCCAGCAGCCCGACCGGAGGAGAAAAACTGTTTTTT

clone_size: once
j_call: TRBJ1-4
v_call: TRBV7-9
d_call: TRBD1
cdr3_aa: CASSLTQRTGKLFF
cdr3_nt: TGTGCCAGCAGCCTTACGCAAAGGACAGGAAAACTGTTTTTT

clone_size: few
j_call: TRBJ2-2
v_call: TRBV24-1
d_call: TRBD1
cdr3_aa: CATSDLQGQGDTGELFF
cdr3_nt: TGTGCCACCAGTGATTTGCAAGGACAGGGAGACACCGGGGAGCTGTTTTTT

clone_size: .
j_call: TRBJ2-1
v_call: TRBV18
d_call: .
cdr3_aa: CASSSPLARASNEQFF
cdr3_nt: TGTGCCAGCTCATCCCCTCTAGCGAGGGCAAGCAATGAGCAGTTCTTC

clone_size: .
j_call: TRBJ2-2
v_call: TRBV4-1
d_call: .
cdr3_aa: CASSQGLMVGIRGTGELFF
cdr3_nt: TGCGCCAGCAGCCAAGGGTTGATGGTCGGGATTAGAGGCACCGGGGAGCTGTTTTTT

clone_size: once
j_call: TRBJ1-2
v_call: TRBV7-3
d_call: .
cdr3_aa: CASSPYLERDANYGYTF
cdr3_nt: TGTGCCAGCAGCCCCTACCTGGAGAGAGACGCTAACTATGGCTACACCTTC

clone_size: .
j_call: TRBJ1-2
v_call: TRBV29-1
d_call: TRBD1
cdr3_aa: CSVEDRDWDGYTF
cdr3_nt: TGCAGCGTTGAGGACAGGGACTGGGATGGCTACACCTTC

clone_size: .
j_call: TRBJ2-1
v_call: TRBV5-1
d_call: TRBD2
cdr3_aa: CASSTGLAGEKGQFF
cdr3_nt: TGCGCCAGCAGCACCGGACTAGCGGGGGAAAAAGGGCAGTTCTTC

clone_size: .
j_call: TRBJ2-7
v_call: TRBV2
d_call: TRBD1
cdr3_aa: CASRQRTGKYEQYF
cdr3_nt: TGTGCCAGCCGACAAAGGACAGGGAAGTACGAGCAGTACTTC

clone_size: .
j_call: TRBJ1-2
v_call: TRBV4-1
d_call: TRBD1
cdr3_aa: CASSQDFRTGGNYGYTF
cdr3_nt: TGCGCCAGCAGCCAAGATTTCAGGACAGGGGGCAACTATGGCTACACCTTC